These T cell receptor beta chains were read from a single sample in a study of graft-versus-host responses after intestinal transplantation. These TCRs' antigens remain unknown. The assay was immunoSEQ multiplex PCR, and TCRdb's table has in-frame clones only and misses some. In the table there are about 90,000 clones, about 93% of which are singletons. Specimen: unstimulated CD8+ T cells sorted from spleen or lymph node cells, collected before intestinal transplant. The receptors were gathered from a human donor who received an intestinal transplant. The CDR3 runs from the conserved cysteine through the conserved F or W. The D gene is left open where the match is weak. Clone size is stated in some rows and not others, as once, few, many or a class when expanded.

TRBJ1-2	TRBV19	NA	NA	CATGRGPYGYTF	TGTGCCACCGGGAGGGGCCCTTATGGCTACACCTTC
TRBJ1-1	TRBV25-1	NA	NA	CASRQNTEAFF	TGTGCCAGCAGACAGAACACTGAAGCTTTCTTT
TRBJ2-1	TRBV19	NA	NA	CASSMEANEQFF	TGTGCCAGTAGTATGGAGGCAAATGAGCAGTTCTTC
TRBJ2-7	TRBV12-5	NA	NA	CASGLSRTGIDYEQYF	TGTGCTAGTGGTTTGTCCCGAACAGGGATAGACTACGAGCAGTACTTC
TRBJ1-2	TRBV4-1	NA	NA	CASSQPGQGRYGYTF	TGCGCCAGCAGCCAACCCGGGCAGGGGAGATATGGCTACACCTTC
TRBJ2-2	TRBV7-7	NA	NA	CASSSSLGSTGELFF	TGTGCCAGCAGCTCCTCCCTCGGGAGCACCGGGGAGCTGTTTTTT
TRBJ2-7	TRBV4-1	TRBD2	NA	CASSLLPAGGGEQYF	TGCGCCAGCAGCCTACTGCCGGCGGGGGGCGGAGAGCAGTACTTC
TRBJ1-4	TRBV5-1	NA	NA	CASNTKDRQVEKLFF	TGCGCCAGCAACACGAAAGACAGGCAGGTTGAAAAACTGTTTTTT
TRBJ1-1	TRBV28	TRBD1	NA	CASSSGTGIEAFF	TGTGCCAGCAGTTCCGGGACAGGGATCGAGGCTTTCTTT
TRBJ2-7	TRBV18	NA	NA	CASSHLQAEEQYF	TGTGCCAGCTCACACTTACAGGCGGAAGAGCAGTACTTC
TRBJ2-3	TRBV2	NA	NA	CASSSGRASGTQYF	TGTGCCAGCAGTTCGGGGAGAGCGTCAGGTACGCAGTATTTT
TRBJ2-2	TRBV19	TRBD1	NA	CASSIQGAGGELFF	TGTGCCAGTAGTATACAGGGGGCTGGCGGGGAGCTGTTTTTT
TRBJ2-5	TRBV27	NA	NA	CASSFGRKETQYF	TGTGCCAGCAGTTTCGGGAGAAAAGAGACCCAGTACTTC
TRBJ1-1	TRBV30	NA	NA	CARGSTEAFF	TGTGCCCGCGGGAGCACTGAAGCTTTCTTT
TRBJ1-3	TRBV6-5	NA	NA	CASSYQGTSSGNTIYF	TGTGCCAGCAGTTACCAGGGAACAAGCTCTGGAAACACCATATATTTT
TRBJ1-1	TRBV29-1	NA	NA	CSVEGAGTEAFF	TGCAGCGTTGAGGGGGCGGGCACTGAAGCTTTCTTT
TRBJ1-2	TRBV4-2	NA	NA	CASSQDQQGLLYGYTF	TGTGCCAGCAGCCAAGATCAACAGGGCCTCTTATATGGCTACACCTTC
TRBJ2-7	TRBV19	TRBD2	NA	CASSGGLAITYEQYF	TGTGCCAGTAGTGGAGGACTAGCGATAACCTACGAGCAGTACTTC
TRBJ2-1	TRBV15	TRBD2	NA	CATSRAGPGLADIFTMKEFF	TGTGCCACCAGCAGAGCTGGGCCGGGACTAGCGGATATTTTTACAATGAAGGAGTTCTTC
TRBJ2-7	TRBV5-1	NA	NA	CASSNKQDVVLYEQYF	TGCGCCAGCAGCAACAAACAGGATGTTGTCCTCTACGAGCAGTACTTC
TRBJ2-7	TRBV5-6	NA	NA	CASSMGGDAQYF	TGTGCCAGCAGCATGGGCGGAGACGCGCAGTACTTC
TRBJ2-7	TRBV5-8	NA	NA	CASSKYPHEQYF	TGTGCCAGCAGCAAATATCCCCACGAGCAGTACTTC
TRBJ2-7	TRBV4-3	TRBD1	NA	CASSPTGLSYEQYF	TGCGCCAGCAGCCCGACAGGGCTATCCTACGAGCAGTACTTC
TRBJ2-7	TRBV6-1	NA	few	CASSQGQPPYEQYF	TGTGCCAGCAGTCAGGGGCAACCTCCCTACGAGCAGTACTTC
TRBJ2-5	TRBV5-6	NA	NA	CASSAPPVWANHQETQYF	TGTGCCAGCAGCGCACCGCCCGTCTGGGCGAACCACCAAGAGACCCAGTACTTC
TRBJ2-1	TRBV7-9	NA	NA	CASSLIGGRNEQFF	TGTGCCAGCAGCTTAATCGGAGGGCGGAATGAGCAGTTCTTC
TRBJ2-7	TRBV5-6	NA	NA	CASSSGDYEQYF	TGTGCCAGCAGCTCGGGAGACTACGAGCAGTACTTC
TRBJ2-5	TRBV7-9	TRBD1	NA	CASSSEQGSQYF	TGTGCCAGCAGCTCTGAACAGGGGTCCCAGTACTTC
TRBJ2-1	TRBV4-1	TRBD2	NA	CASSNIGLAVYNEQFF	TGCGCCAGCAGCAACATAGGACTAGCGGTATACAATGAGCAGTTCTTC
TRBJ2-2	TRBV7-6	TRBD2	NA	CASSPALSGGTGELFF	TGTGCCAGCAGCCCAGCTTTGAGCGGGGGTACCGGGGAGCTGTTTTTT
TRBJ2-7	TRBV6-1	NA	NA	CASSEARGREGFYEQYF	TGTGCCAGCAGTGAAGCGAGGGGGAGGGAGGGCTTCTACGAGCAGTACTTC
TRBJ1-2	TRBV7-8	TRBD1	NA	CASSLALTGANYGYTF	TGTGCCAGCAGCTTAGCCTTGACAGGGGCGAACTATGGCTACACCTTC
TRBJ1-4	TRBV2	NA	NA	CASHRPTATNEKLFF	TGTGCCAGCCACCGGCCGACAGCAACTAATGAAAAACTGTTTTTT
TRBJ1-4	TRBV30	NA	NA	CAWSRGGPNEKLFF	TGTGCCTGGAGTAGGGGGGGACCTAATGAAAAACTGTTTTTT
TRBJ2-7	TRBV6-5	NA	NA	CASSYSMAGLDYEQYF	TGTGCCAGCAGTTACTCGATGGCGGGTCTTGACTACGAGCAGTACTTC
TRBJ2-1	TRBV29-1	NA	NA	CSVDGPLAREQFF	TGCAGCGTTGATGGCCCTTTAGCCCGTGAGCAGTTCTTC
TRBJ2-1	TRBV4-1	NA	NA	CASSQFGSGNNEQFF	TGCGCCAGCAGCCAATTCGGTTCCGGGAACAATGAGCAGTTCTTC
TRBJ2-1	TRBV5-1	NA	NA	CASSWSGGLYNEQFF	TGCGCCAGCTCTTGGTCGGGGGGCCTCTACAATGAGCAGTTCTTC
TRBJ1-6	TRBV5-1	NA	NA	CASSLAGGGNSPLHF	TGCGCCAGCAGCTTGGCGGGGGGCGGAAATTCACCCCTCCACTTT
TRBJ1-1	TRBV28	NA	NA	CASSLTGTRMNTEAFF	TGTGCCAGCAGTTTAACAGGGACGAGGATGAACACTGAAGCTTTCTTT
TRBJ2-7	TRBV30	TRBD2	NA	CAWRTSGIYEQYF	TGTGCCTGGAGGACTAGCGGGATCTACGAGCAGTACTTC